Presented here are 26 T cell receptor beta chains from one specimen sequenced in a study of blood T cell repertoires in COVID-19. Produced via immunoSEQ multiplex PCR; TCRdb's table is partial and in-frame only. There are 300,000 to 450,000 clones in the sample; 88% occur only once, and just over 1% lies in the top ten. The sequencing input was PBMCs or T cells enriched from blood (not recorded which). These receptor sequences come from a woman in her twenties or thirties who had been exposed to COVID-19.

The rearrangement joins TRBV28 to TRBJ1-3, with unresolved D. Germline CDR1 is MDHEN and CDR2 is SYDVKM. The V and J ends lost 5 bases and 0 bases respectively, with 11 bases between them. The length of the CDR3 is 15 residues. CDR3: CASSPAGSSGNTIYF. DNA for the CDR3: TGTGCCAGCAGTCCCGCCGGGTCCTCTGGAAACACCATATATTTT. Variable domain in full (rest from reference TRBV28 and TRBJ1-3): DVKVTQSSRYLVKRTGEKVFLECVQDMDHENMFWYRQDPGLGLRLIYFSYDVKMKEKGDIPEGYSVSREKKERFSLILESASTNQTSMYLCASSPAGSSGNTIYFGEGSWLTVV.

The CDR3 DNA is TGTGCCAGCAGCTTAGGGAGGGCGAGCTCTGGAAACACCATATATTTT. It codes for CASSLGRASSGNTIYF. The V gene is TRBV7-8, the J gene TRBJ1-3; D gene uncertain. From germline, CDR1 is SGHVS and CDR2 FQNEAQ. The ends were cut back, 1 base at V and 0 bases at J, with 10 bases in the middle. This CDR3 has 16 residues. The full variable domain, its missing parts supplied by reference TRBV7-8 and TRBJ1-3, is GAGVSQSPRYKVAKRGQDVALRCDPISGHVSLFWYQQALGQGPEFLTYFQNEAQLDKSGLPSDRFFAERPEGSVSTLKIQRTQQEDSAVYLCASSLGRASSGNTIYFGEGSWLTVV.

V usage is TRBV7-9 and J usage is TRBJ2-2; a possible D gene is TRBD2 (5 bases). The germline V gene encodes CDR1 SEHNR and CDR2 FQNEAQ (reference sequence). V lost 3 bases and J 2 bases, leaving 13 bases between the germline ends. The CDR3 has 16 residues. The CDR3 DNA reads as TGTGCCAGCAGCTTTGTCAGCGGATCTAACACCGGGGAGCTGTTTTTT. Amino acids: CASSFVSGSNTGELFF.

The count of this clone is one. CDR3 sequence reads: CASSPSAGGVGEQYF. The CDR3 bases are TGTGCCAGTTCGCCGTCGGCAGGGGGCGTCGGCGAGCAGTACTTC. The chain recombines TRBV19 with TRBJ2-7, with 8 bases aligning to TRBD1. The CDR3 covers 15 residues. Germline loops: CDR1 LNHDA, CDR2 SQIVND (reference sequence). V was pared by 8 bases and J by 6 bases, with 15 bases of the junction left unmatched.

The CDR3: CASSHLGGGSSSYEQYF. CDR3 DNA: TGCGCCAGCAGCCACCTAGGGGGTGGTTCAAGCTCCTACGAGCAGTACTTC. V gene TRBV4-1 combines with J gene TRBJ2-7, with D possibly matching TRBD1 (6 bases). Trimming shortened V by 3 bases and J by 0 bases, and 18 bases separated the two germline ends. The CDR3 is 17 residues long. Germline loops: CDR1 MGHRA, CDR2 YSYEKL.

This rearrangement joins TRBV6-4 to TRBJ2-7, with 7 bases that match TRBD1. V lost 3 bases to trimming and J lost 3 bases; unmatched junction nucleotides: 5. Germline values: CDR1 MRHNA, CDR2 SNTAGT. The CDR3 loop spans 14 amino acids. CDR3 DNA sequence: TGTGCCAGCAGTGAAGGGCCAGGGGGCTACGAGCAGTACTTC. It specifies CASSEGPGGYEQYF.

The chain joins TRBV5-1 to TRBJ2-5; 7 bases fit TRBD2. The CDR3 loop spans 14 amino acids. Per germline, CDR1 SGHRS and CDR2 YFSETQ. With V trimmed by 4 bases and J by 3 bases, 6 bases remained unmatched. CDR3 bases: TGCGCCAGCAGCCCCCCTAGCGGCAAAGAGACCCAGTACTTC. Translated: CASSPPSGKETQYF. The full variable domain, in which reference TRBV5-1 and TRBJ2-5 provide the parts outside the CDR3, is KAGVTQTPRYLIKTRGQQVTLSCSPISGHRSVSWYQQTPGQGLQFLFEYFSETQRNKGNFPGRFSGRQFSNSRSEMNVSTLELGDSALYLCASSPPSGKETQYFGPGTRLLVL.

The rearrangement links TRBV19 to TRBJ1-5; D perhaps matches TRBD1 (6 bases). Trimming removed 7 bases from V and 7 bases from J, with 23 bases in between. The CDR3 sequence is 16 residues long. The germline V gene has CDR1 LNHDA and CDR2 SQIVND (reference sequence). CDR3 amino acids: CASTIPGGGFKQPQHF. The DNA of the CDR3 is TGTGCCAGTACAATCCCGGGCGGGGGCTTCAAGCAGCCCCAGCATTTT.

The chain recombines TRBV5-4 with TRBJ1-4; D is unclear. Looked up from germline, CDR1 is SGHNT and CDR2 is YYREEE (reference sequence). The CDR3 sequence is 14 residues long. V gave up 2 bases and J gave up 7 bases, with 12 bases separating them. The CDR3 here is CASSFDGVFEKLFF. DNA of the CDR3: TGTGCCAGCAGCTTTGACGGGGTTTTTGAAAAACTGTTTTTT.

V and J are TRBV7-9 and TRBJ1-2, with TRBD1 matching over 10 bases. Germline CDR1 reads SEHNR; CDR2 reads FQNEAQ (reference sequence). CDR3 length: 16 residues. With V trimmed by 5 bases and J by 4 bases, 10 bases remained unmatched. Here the CDR3 DNA reads TGTGCCAGCAGCCCCCGGGACAGGGGTTGGGGCTATGGCTACACCTTC. Translation gives CASSPRDRGWGYGYTF.

This clone has just one count. The chain links TRBV11-2 to TRBJ2-5, with a possible D match to TRBD1 (5 bases). Germline CDR1 SGHAT, CDR2 FQNNGV. The length of the CDR3 is 16 residues. Trimming cost V 3 bases and J 0 bases, with 14 bases left between them. The CDR3 coding sequence is TGTGCCAGCAGCTTTGGGGCGCCCGGTTACCAAGAGACCCAGTACTTC. Its translation is CASSFGAPGYQETQYF.

The chain employs TRBV11-1 and TRBJ1-6, with 10 positions matching TRBD1. CDR3 length: 16 residues. The trim removed 1 base at V and 7 bases at J, leaving 4 bases unmatched. The germline V gene has CDR1 SGHAT and CDR2 FQDESV (reference sequence). The CDR3 spells CASSLGSGQGNSPLHF. The CDR3 nucleotides read TGTGCCAGCAGCTTAGGATCGGGACAGGGGAATTCACCCCTCCACTTT.

In this sample, this clone turned up a few times. The J gene is TRBJ2-3, the V gene TRBV12-5; no clear D gene. V lost 5 bases and J 2 bases, leaving 17 bases between the germline ends. CDR1 is LGHNT, CDR2 FRNRAP, per germline. This CDR3 has 16 amino acids. For the CDR3, the DNA is TGTGCTAGTGGTCCCCCGACGGCGGTGCTCACAGATACGCAGTATTTT. As protein: CASGPPTAVLTDTQYF.

This sequence joins TRBV5-6 and TRBJ2-7, with 7 bases matching TRBD2. CDR1 and CDR2 (germline): SGHDT, YYEEEE. The CDR3 covers 18 residues. V lost 2 bases to trimming and J lost 0 bases; unmatched junction nucleotides: 14. DNA for the CDR3: TGTGCCAGCAGCTTATCGGGGGGTCACGTCCTGGGCTCCTACGAGCAGTACTTC. Its protein product is CASSLSGGHVLGSYEQYF.

The chain carries TRBV11-3 and TRBJ2-5; TRBD2 agrees at 12 bases. The germline V gene has CDR1 SGHNT and CDR2 YENEEA. The CDR3 contains 16 residues. Trimming cost V 5 bases and J 4 bases; bases outside gene matches: 8. CDR3 in amino acids: CASSRRLAGVGETQYF. The CDR3, as DNA: TGTGCCAGCAGCCGCCGACTAGCGGGAGTAGGAGAGACCCAGTACTTC.

This clone appeared once. This sequence joins TRBV6-5 and TRBJ2-7; 10 nucleotides agree with TRBD2. After removal of 6 bases from V and 4 bases from J, the junction contained 6 bases not matched to a gene. The germline CDR1 and CDR2 sequences are MNHEY and SVGAGI. The CDR3 runs 14 residues. CDR3 loop: CASRLASGSYEQYF. CDR3 in DNA: TGTGCCAGCAGGTTGGCTAGCGGGAGTTACGAGCAGTACTTC.

This chain connects TRBV5-6 to TRBJ1-1; tentatively, D is TRBD1 (6 bases). Germline V gene lookup returns CDR1 SGHDT and CDR2 YYEEEE. The CDR3 runs to 11 residues. V lost 4 bases and J lost 7, with 8 bases in between. The CDR3 nucleotides read TGTGCCAGCAGCAAGGACAGTGAAGCTTTCTTT. It is translated as CASSKDSEAFF.

The CDR3 loop reads CASSIERELNNEQFF. The CDR3 nucleotides read TGTGCCAGTAGTATTGAGAGGGAACTAAACAATGAGCAGTTCTTC. The chain employs TRBV19 and TRBJ2-1, with D maybe TRBD2 (5 bases). The CDR3 consists of 15 residues. The germline CDR1 and CDR2 sequences are LNHDA and SQIVND (reference sequence). The V gene lost 3 bases and the J gene lost 5 bases, with 14 bases spanning the gap.

CDR3: CASSTRQGASTEQFF. The DNA for the CDR3 is TGTGCCAGTAGTACTCGACAGGGGGCGTCCACTGAGCAGTTCTTC. The V call is TRBV19, the J call TRBJ2-1; 10 bases line up with TRBD1. CDR1 and CDR2 from the germline V gene are LNHDA and SQIVND (reference sequence). V shed 4 bases and J 9 bases; nucleotides not matched to a gene: 9. The CDR3 totals 15 residues.

This chain uses TRBV5-8 with TRBJ2-3, with a weak D call TRBD2 (6 bases). The CDR3 length is 16 residues. Trimming cost V 4 bases and J 0 bases, with 15 bases left between them. The germline V gene has CDR1 SGHTS and CDR2 YDEGEE. The CDR3 loop reads CASSAPAGGSTDTQYF. As DNA, the CDR3 is TGTGCCAGCAGCGCCCCCGCCGGGGGAAGCACAGATACGCAGTATTTT.

In this sample, this clone turned up a few times. The chain carries TRBV3-1 (or the pseudogene TRBV3-2) and TRBJ2-7, with D perhaps TRBD1 (5 bases). The CDR3 spans 15 residues. The germline V gene has CDR1 LGHDT and CDR2 YNNKEL (reference sequence). V was clipped by 4 bases and J by 3 bases, with 16 bases between them. The CDR3 DNA follows: TGTGCCAGCAGCCTGCAGGGCAGGAGTGGCTACGAGCAGTACTTC. It codes for CASSLQGRSGYEQYF.

This rearrangement joins TRBV28 to TRBJ2-7, with D unclear. This CDR3 is built from 12 residues. Germline CDR1 is MDHEN and CDR2 is SYDVKM. V was clipped by 4 bases and J by 1 base, with 5 bases between them. CDR3 protein: CASSSQSYEQYF. The CDR3, as DNA: TGTGCCAGCAGTTCCCAATCCTACGAGCAGTACTTC.

The chain recombines TRBV28 with TRBJ2-5, with D perhaps TRBD2 (6 bases). The CDR3 consists of 14 residues. Germline loops: CDR1 MDHEN, CDR2 SYDVKM. V gave up 3 bases and J gave up 4 bases, with 12 bases separating them. The CDR3 reads CASSFWQGGETQYF. Written as DNA, the CDR3 is TGTGCCAGCAGTTTTTGGCAGGGAGGAGAGACCCAGTACTTC.

The chain uses TRBV5-8 and TRBJ1-4; the match to TRBD1 covers 9 bases. With V trimmed by 2 bases and J by 7 bases, 6 bases remained unmatched. The CDR3 has 15 amino acids. In germline, CDR1 is SGHTS, CDR2 YDEGEE. The CDR3 sequence is CASSFTGTGTEKLFF. CDR3 DNA: TGTGCCAGCAGCTTTACCGGGACAGGGACTGAAAAACTGTTTTTT.

This clone was seen only once. The rearrangement uses TRBV28 and TRBJ1-6, with a possible D match to TRBD1 (6 bases). The CDR3 runs to 19 residues. Trimming left V 2 bases short and J 0 bases short, with 17 bases between. Germline-derived CDR1 and CDR2 are MDHEN and SYDVKM. The CDR3 sequence is CASSLPRGAGSSYNSPLHF. The CDR3 DNA is TGTGCCAGCAGTTTACCCCGGGGGGCGGGGAGCTCCTATAATTCACCCCTCCACTTT.

The gene calls are TRBV3-1 (or the pseudogene TRBV3-2) and TRBJ2-2; unclear D gene. The CDR3 extends over 14 amino acids. Trimming pared 1 base from V and 2 bases from J, leaving 5 bases between. From germline, CDR1 is LGHDT and CDR2 YNNKEL (reference sequence). The CDR3 DNA is TGTGCCAGCAGCCAAGGACAAAACACCGGGGAGCTGTTTTTT. The encoded protein is CASSQGQNTGELFF.